The rows below give T cell receptor beta chains drawn from one sample of a study of tumor-infiltrating lymphocytes in primary liver carcinoma. TCRdb called the multiplex PCR reads again in MiXCR, with one record for every CDR3 protein. The top ten hold 6% to 8.5% of the sample, which has about 200,000 distinct CDR3 sequences, around three fifths seen once. The sequenced sample consisted of peripheral blood. All receptors derive from a woman aged 55-69 years with primary liver carcinoma and hepatitis B virus infection. The CDR3 runs from the conserved cysteine through the conserved F or W.

CDR3 length: 15
V gene: TRBV29-1
J gene: TRBJ2-7
CDR3 protein: CSVEARGRDSYEQYF

CDR3 length: 16
V gene: TRBV11-3
J gene: TRBJ2-3
CDR3 protein: CASCLGLAGNTDTQYF

CDR3 length: 13
V gene: TRBV7-2
J gene: TRBJ2-1
CDR3 protein: CALAGGPGREQFF

CDR3 length: 13
V gene: TRBV24-1
J gene: TRBJ2-2
CDR3 protein: CATMNRDAGKLFF

CDR3 length: 15
V gene: TRBV12-3/TRBV12-4
J gene: TRBJ2-1
CDR3 protein: CASRRLAGVGNEQFF

CDR3 length: 16
V gene: TRBV13
J gene: TRBJ2-2
CDR3 protein: CASSQRTSGRTWELFF

CDR3 length: 15
V gene: TRBV30
J gene: TRBJ1-2
CDR3 protein: CAWSEGGGALGGYTF

CDR3 length: 16
V gene: TRBV5-6
J gene: TRBJ2-2
CDR3 protein: CASSLGGPTNTGELFF

CDR3 length: 15
V gene: TRBV13
J gene: TRBJ1-4
CDR3 protein: CVSSPRGRANEKLFF

CDR3 length: 14
V gene: TRBV7-8
J gene: TRBJ1-6
CDR3 protein: CASSLRGGNSPLHF

CDR3 length: 13
V gene: TRBV29-1
J gene: TRBJ2-5
CDR3 protein: CSALTGEWGTHYF

CDR3 length: 16
V gene: TRBV4-1
J gene: TRBJ2-3
CDR3 protein: CAGSQDPSGHRDTQYF

CDR3 length: 15
V gene: TRBV11-2
J gene: TRBJ1-2
CDR3 protein: CASRLVQPSRGGYTF

CDR3 length: 13
V gene: TRBV29-1
J gene: TRBJ2-7
CDR3 protein: CSVASGISYEQYF

CDR3 length: 16
V gene: TRBV7-8
J gene: TRBJ1-3
CDR3 protein: CASSLVRGPSGNTIYF

CDR3 length: 15
V gene: TRBV7-2
J gene: TRBJ1-2
CDR3 protein: CASSSPRGPWNGYTF

CDR3 length: 13
V gene: TRBV6-5
J gene: TRBJ2-7
CDR3 protein: CASRSVGRREQYF

CDR3 length: 13
V gene: TRBV5-1
J gene: TRBJ2-7
CDR3 protein: CASSPGAFYEQYF

CDR3 length: 15
V gene: TRBV11-2
J gene: TRBJ1-2
CDR3 protein: CASSLEGASGSGYAF